This T cell receptor beta chain was found in a study of control samples from healthy donors and cancer patients. Profiled with immunoSEQ multiplex PCR; TCRdb holds only in-frame clones, not every one. Here the sample spans 15,000 or so clones, 60% to 80% being singletons. The CDR3 spans 11 residues. V dropped 1 base and J dropped 5 bases, with 3 bases sitting between them. CDR1 and CDR2 from the germline V gene are SGHAT and FQNNGV. This sequence was found in a female donor with lung cancer. The sample consisted of formalin-fixed, paraffin-embedded tissue. The J gene is TRBJ2-7, the V gene TRBV11-2; D call uncertain. In DNA form, the CDR3 reads TGTGCCAGCAGCTTAGTGGACGAGCAGTACTTC. This sequence encodes CASSLVDEQYF.